This T cell receptor (beta chain) was identified in a study of T-cell reconstitution after alpha-beta-depleted transplantation in children. This clonotype was observed many times. Library preparation (for TCRbeta) was performed with unique molecular identifiers. Using its own MiXCR run on the PCR reads, TCRdb lists one record per CDR3 protein. The repertoire holds around 360,000 distinct CDR3 sequences, with 10% as singletons. Sequenced here: PBMCs from the stem cell graft donor, sampled from the stem cell graft. The source is a human donor who donated a stem cell graft to a child with acute lymphoblastic leukemia.

The CDR3 DNA follows: TGCGCCAGCAGCCTTCCGGGACAGGCGCTCGGGGCCAACGTCCTGACTTTC. This encodes CASSLPGQALGANVLTF. The chain uses TRBV5-1 and TRBJ2-6, with 8 nucleotides matching TRBD1. The ends lost 4 bases at V and 4 bases at J; junction bases unmatched: 10. Germline-derived CDR1 and CDR2 are SGHRS and YFSETQ. This CDR3 region has 17 residues.